The rows below give T cell receptor beta chains drawn from one sample of a study of spatial heterogeneity in lung cancer. Each CDR3 protein is one row after TCRdb ran MiXCR on the 5' RACE reads. The data show 95,000 to 130,000 distinct CDR3 sequences, 12% seen once. The sample was PBMCs, taken at follow-up. Receptor source: a male donor with early-stage non-small cell lung cancer. Each CDR3 is given with its conserved first and last residue. D genes are given only for firm matches. The listing skips clone size in some rows; elsewhere it reads once, few, many or a size class.

clone_size	d_call	j_call	v_call	cdr3_nt	cdr3_aa
many	.	TRBJ1-1	TRBV29-1	TGCAGCGTTGATGGGGGAGTCATGAACACTGAAGCTTTCTTT	CSVDGGVMNTEAFF
many	.	TRBJ2-5	TRBV7-2	TGTGCCAGCAGCTTATGGGTTGGGGAGACCCAGTACTTC	CASSLWVGETQYF
.	TRBD2	TRBJ2-3	TRBV6-2/TRBV6-3	TGTGCCAGCAGCCCAACTAGCGTCACAGATACGCAGTATTTT	CASSPTSVTDTQYF
.	.	TRBJ1-4	TRBV27	TGTGCCAGCAGCCCCAGCGGGCGAGTCGGTGAAAAACTGTTTTTT	CASSPSGRVGEKLFF
many	TRBD2	TRBJ2-3	TRBV2	TGTGCCAGCAGTAGGACTAGCGGGGGAGCCACAGATACGCAGTATTTT	CASSRTSGGATDTQYF
.	TRBD2	TRBJ2-2	TRBV7-8	TGTGCCAGCAGCTCTTATACGGGACTAGCGGCCGGGGAGCTGTTTTTT	CASSSYTGLAAGELFF
few	TRBD1	TRBJ1-5	TRBV6-6	TGTGCCAGCAGCTTCGACAGGGCGGCCCTGAATAGCAATCAGCCCCAGCATTTT	CASSFDRAALNSNQPQHF
medium-sized	.	TRBJ2-7	TRBV28	TGTGCCAGCAGCCGGTTTGGCGAGCAGTACTTC	CASSRFGEQYF
few	.	TRBJ2-5	TRBV29-1	TGCAGCGTTGGTCAGGGTAGAGAGACCCAGTACTTC	CSVGQGRETQYF
few	TRBD1	TRBJ1-5	TRBV5-1	TGCGCCAGCAGCTTGTCGGGACAGGAGGGCCAGCCCCAGCATTTT	CASSLSGQEGQPQHF
.	TRBD1	TRBJ1-3	TRBV3-1	TGTGCCAGCAGCTTTGACAGGGTGAGGTCTGGAAACACCATATATTTT	CASSFDRVRSGNTIYF
few	.	TRBJ2-3	TRBV10-1	TGCGCCAGCCGGAAGACAGCCGCTAGCACAGATACGCAGTATTTT	CASRKTAASTDTQYF
few	.	TRBJ1-6	TRBV28	TGTGCCTCCAGGGGCTCCTATAATTCACCCCTCCACTTT	CASRGSYNSPLHF
.	TRBD1	TRBJ2-5	TRBV5-1	TGCGCCAGCAGCCCCTGGACAGGGGGTCTGGAGACCCAGTACTTC	CASSPWTGGLETQYF
many	.	TRBJ2-3	TRBV7-3	TGTGCCAGCAGCCCACTTGGGCAGTCGGCGGATACGCAGTATTTT	CASSPLGQSADTQYF
few	.	TRBJ2-1	TRBV4-2	TGTGCCAGCAGCCAAGTAAGAAGGGATGAGCAGTTCTTC	CASSQVRRDEQFF
.	TRBD2	TRBJ2-1	TRBV15	TGTGCCACCCGGAAGTCGGGGGGGCCTTATAGTGAGCAGTTCTTC	CATRKSGGPYSEQFF
many	.	TRBJ1-6	TRBV2	TGTGCCAGCAGTGAAAGGGACGGCTATAATTCACCCCTCCACTTT	CASSERDGYNSPLHF
.	TRBD2	TRBJ2-5	TRBV2	TGTGCCAGAGCGGGGGGCGCTGGGGAGACCCAGTACTTC	CARAGGAGETQYF
many	.	TRBJ2-5	TRBV20-1	TGCAGTGCGCTCCGCGGCGGCCAACGAGAGACCCAGTACTTC	CSALRGGQRETQYF
few	.	TRBJ2-4	TRBV7-8	TGTGCCAGCAGCTTAGGGCAGGTTCAGTACTTC	CASSLGQVQYF
many	.	TRBJ1-5	TRBV6-5	TGTGCCAGCAGTTACTCGAAGGAGTGGAATCAGCCCCAGCATTTT	CASSYSKEWNQPQHF
.	TRBD2	TRBJ2-7	TRBV10-1	TGCGCCAGCAGTGCCGGGACTAGGAGCCGGTACGAGCAGTACTTC	CASSAGTRSRYEQYF
few	.	TRBJ1-6	TRBV5-6	TGTGCCAGCAGCTTGAGTGGTCAGGGTTATAATTCACCCCTCCACTTT	CASSLSGQGYNSPLHF
many	.	TRBJ1-6	TRBV5-1	TGCGCCAGCAGCTTGGGGCAGGGAAGCTCACCCCTCCACTTT	CASSLGQGSSPLHF
.	TRBD1	TRBJ2-1	TRBV28	TGTGCCAGCAGGAGACAGGGGCGGGATGAGCAGTTCTTC	CASRRQGRDEQFF
few	.	TRBJ2-7	TRBV4-1	TGCGCCAGCAGCCACCCGGGACCCACTTACGAGCAGTACTTC	CASSHPGPTYEQYF
.	.	TRBJ2-2	TRBV12-3/TRBV12-4	.	CASSSSVGELFF
few	TRBD1	TRBJ1-5	TRBV27	TGTGCCAGCAGTTTAAACGGACAGGGCGCGGATAGCAATCAGCCCCAGCATTTT	CASSLNGQGADSNQPQHF
few	TRBD2	TRBJ2-5	TRBV25-1	TGTGCCAGCAGTGCTTCCCCGGGACTAGCGGTCTCCGTCCAAGAGACCCAGTACTTC	CASSASPGLAVSVQETQYF
many	.	TRBJ2-7	TRBV25-1	TGTGCCAGCAGTGAATATCTGGGGAAAGCCTACGAGCAGTACTTC	CASSEYLGKAYEQYF
.	.	TRBJ2-3	TRBV7-3	TGTGCCAGCAGCTTAATGCTAGCGAGGGGCTTTGGGACGCAGTATTTT	CASSLMLARGFGTQYF
few	.	TRBJ2-3	TRBV30	TGTGCCTGGAGTGTAATGGACGGGCAGTATTTT	CAWSVMDGQYF
.	.	TRBJ1-5	TRBV6-1	TGTGCCAGCAATCCCGTGGACAGAAACAATCAGCCCCAGCATTTT	CASNPVDRNNQPQHF
.	.	TRBJ2-2	TRBV7-9	TGTGCCACGAATATCCTTACCGGGCAGGGGACCGGGGAGCTGTTTTTT	CATNILTGQGTGELFF
many	.	TRBJ1-4	TRBV29-1	TGCAGCGTCCTACGGGACGCAAATAATGAAAAACTGTTTTTT	CSVLRDANNEKLFF
many	.	TRBJ1-1	TRBV5-1	TGCGCCAGCAGTTCCGGGACGGCAGAAGCTTTCTTT	CASSSGTAEAFF
.	TRBD1	TRBJ2-5	TRBV5-1	TGCGCCAGCAGCGCGACAGGGGTAGTCGAGACCCAGTACTTC	CASSATGVVETQYF
.	.	TRBJ2-4	TRBV11-3	TGTGCCAGCAGCATGCTCCCCCTAGCCAAAAACATTCAGTACTTC	CASSMLPLAKNIQYF
few	TRBD1	TRBJ2-3	TRBV9	TGTGCCAGCAGCGTAGGACCCGGGACAGGGTCAGATACGCAGTATTTT	CASSVGPGTGSDTQYF
few	TRBD1	TRBJ2-7	TRBV29-1	TGCAGCGTTGAAGATGGGGCCACAGGGGTCTCCTACGAGCAGTACTTC	CSVEDGATGVSYEQYF
few	.	TRBJ2-3	TRBV28	TGTGCCAGCAGTCCTGGGACCTCCTTCACAGATACGCAGTATTTT	CASSPGTSFTDTQYF
few	.	TRBJ1-1	TRBV4-3	TGCGCCAGCAGCCAAGTAGGTTTTTGGGGCTCCCTCACTGAAGCTTTCTTT	CASSQVGFWGSLTEAFF
.	.	TRBJ1-4	TRBV30	TGTGCCTGGAGCTGGGACCCCGGGAGGTTGGAAAAACTGTTTTTT	CAWSWDPGRLEKLFF
.	.	TRBJ2-2	TRBV7-2	TGTGCCAGCAGCTCTCGCCCCAGCGGCGGGGAGCTGTTTTTT	CASSSRPSGGELFF
.	.	TRBJ2-7	TRBV7-8	TGTGCCAGCAGCTTAGGTACCGGGCCACACTACGAGCAGTACTTC	CASSLGTGPHYEQYF
few	TRBD2	TRBJ2-1	TRBV5-1	TGCGCCAGCAGCAAGGGACTAGCGGGGTCATGGGAGCAGTTCTTC	CASSKGLAGSWEQFF
few	.	TRBJ1-5	TRBV4-1	TGCGCCAGCAGCCAGCAAGGGTTGCGCAATCAGCCCCAGCATTTT	CASSQQGLRNQPQHF